The clone carrying this T cell receptor (beta chain) has just a few counts. Its antigen is as yet unknown. Upon completion of about 10 days in culture, CD4+ T cells were isolated. The authors exchanged half the medium for IL-2 medium on days 3 and 7. Libraries were prepared by immunoSEQ multiplex PCR; TCRdb keeps only in-frame clonotypes and omits some of them. The sample has some 49,000 clones; around 74% are singletons. The data belong to a study of vaccination effects on CD4 cells after COVID-19. The overall study: Either the BNT162b2 or mRNA-1273 vaccine was given to participants in two doses. Samples were given by two convalescent patients 16 days and one week before vaccination. Points from the study as a whole: In convalescents, spike-reactive clones (those seen post-vaccine) were mainly new vaccine-induced clones.

Deletions cut 5 bases from V and 4 bases from J, with 11 bases between. This CDR3 region has 13 residues. CDR1 and CDR2 from the germline V gene are LNHDA and SQIVND (reference sequence). This TCR derives from a human donor who had a prior SARS-CoV-2 infection. The rearrangement uses TRBV19 and TRBJ1-2; D remains unclear. Sequenced material: CD4+ T cells from PBMCs cultured without peptide, taken before COVID-19 vaccination. CDR3 DNA: TGTGCCAGTAGTCTTCGGGAGTCCTATGGCTACACCTTC. Protein: CASSLRESYGYTF.